The clone carrying this TCR beta chain was seen a handful of times. TCRdb recomputed calls from the RACE reads with MiXCR, one row per CDR3 protein. The sample shows about 79,000 distinct CDR3 sequences, over 6.5% of them seen only once. This sample stems from a study of human T cells and chemical hapten exposure. Time point reported: healthy volunteer bleed at 6 weeks. The authors' total RNA extraction used unfractionated whole blood. The CDR3 loop spans 12 amino acids. Germline V gene data show CDR1 as SGHKS and CDR2 as YYEKEE (reference sequence). V shed 4 bases, J shed 6 bases, and the junction held 4 bases outside the gene matches.

The V gene is TRBV5-5, the J gene TRBJ2-7; TRBD1 matches at 7 bases. The receptor was isolated from a male donor in good health. Some clones in this sample may be carry-over from other donors' samples. Sequenced material: whole blood. The CDR3 DNA is TGTGCCAGCAGCGGGGGACAGCGCGAGCAGTACTTC. Translating gives CASSGGQREQYF.